This T cell receptor (beta chain) is from a study of PD-1 blockade in classical Hodgkin lymphoma. General study results and limits: Reported findings placed baseline TCR diversity lower in newly diagnosed patients (compared with healthy donors). Diversity in CD4+ TCRs, unlike that measured in CD8+ TCRs, had risen significantly by C4D1. Although disease activity or prior therapy may be involved, causes of the repertoire differences remain undefined. Complete responders' baseline diversity resembled that of newly diagnosed patients.

There was relapse after autologous stem cell transplantation in every patient, and there was variation in brentuximab vedotin exposure. Looked up from germline, CDR1 is LNHDA and CDR2 is SQIVND (reference sequence). J lost 4 bases, V lost 10 bases, and 15 bases had no gene match. The CDR3 loop spans 15 amino acids. Sequencing was performed with immunoSEQ multiplex PCR; in TCRdb, only in-frame clones are kept and a portion is missing. Here the sample spans fewer than 75,000 clones, more than 75% being singletons. A remark on this clone: What it recognizes is unknown.

This receptor was taken from a human donor with classical Hodgkin lymphoma. V usage is TRBV19 and J usage is TRBJ2-5; 7 positions match TRBD2. The input for sequencing was peripheral blood mononuclear cells (PBMCs), taken before the second cycle of nivolumab. CDR3 bases: TGTGCCACCGCTGGGGGGGGGTCCCTTGGAGAGACCCAGTACTTC. It codes for CATAGGGSLGETQYF.